Below, one T cell receptor (beta chain) is given with its context. There are many counts of this clonotype. Its recognized antigen is unknown. The sample holds no much larger clone one base away, and base qualities are not on file. These data belong to a study of blood T cells in healthy people across ages (dated by TCRdb to the mid-2010s). Describing the broader study: Template switching captured roughly one uniquely barcoded TCR beta cDNA molecule per two T cells in model experiments. Donors of different ages were randomly distributed across sequencing lanes to avoid experimental bias. The study analyzed two additional independent replicas of 1 million unique cDNA reads from the same blood draw for two donors, one aged 18 to 29 and one aged 80 or older. The donors were split into four age groups: young (average approximately 16 years), middle-aged (more than 35), aged (about 62) and long-lived (82). Age-related changes in TCR beta repertoire diversity were measured in the study by deep sequencing normalized with unique cDNA molecular identifiers.

Results the study describes overall, beyond this receptor: Bulk unsorted PBMC profiling prevented conclusive comparison of naive and antigen-experienced compartments. There was a strong correlation between observed TCR beta diversity and the percentage of naive T cells measured by flow cytometry. Because donor CMV infection status was unknown, age-related changes in expanded clonotypes were potentially confounded. Estimates of total diversity based on one million sequenced T cells were considered lower bounds and underestimates. Observed TCR beta diversity per million T cells fell roughly linearly with age, and a significant reduction was already apparent by age around 40. Compared with the aged group, the long-lived group had more naive CD4+ T cells, fewer expanded clones and increased TCR diversity, a pattern suggesting age selection.

The CDR3 has 14 amino acids, counting the end cysteine and phenylalanine. Here the CDR3 DNA is all that survives: 42 bases in frame from base 1. V and J lose 2 bases and 0 bases, and a span of 8 bases separates them. CDR1 and CDR2, per the germline V gene, are MNHEY and SVGAGI. The 40 or so donors, aged about 6 to 95 years, were systemically healthy Caucasian individuals from Russia. Ten milliliters of peripheral blood were drawn from each donor into EDTA-treated Vacutainer tubes. Ficoll-Paque density-gradient centrifugation was used to isolate PBMCs, with at least 7 million per sample. Total RNA was extracted from PBMCs with Trizol reagent, with at least 5.5 micrograms obtained per sample. For every donor, flow cytometry on a PBMC aliquot measured the percentage of naive CD45RAhigh/CD27high T cells. Library generation was performed with 5' RACE. Sequenced using an Illumina HiSeq 2500. The second PCR ran for roughly 7 to 11 cycles and used a J-beta primer mix along with a sample-barcoded 5' primer. Each TCR beta cDNA molecule received a unique molecular identifier from a template-switch 5' adaptor carrying 12 random nucleotides. Each sample yielded at least 2.5 million CDR3-containing paired-end reads. All of the RNA was converted into first-strand cDNA using the Mint cDNA synthesis kit, with a TRBC-specific oligonucleotide serving as the primer. All cDNA was treated with uracil-DNA glycosylase and then went through a first 18-cycle PCR with the universal primers M1SS and BC2_uni_R. Processing in the source paper ran as follows. For normalization, 1 million high-quality reads were randomly selected from each sample, with every read carrying a distinct molecular identifier. Reads sharing molecular identifiers were discarded rather than binned into consensus sequences. MiTCR, with a Q25 quality threshold and the strictest error-elimination algorithm, was used for CDR3 identification, clonotype clustering and error correction. A nonparametric unseen species model with Euler transformation was used to estimate a lower bound on total TCR beta diversity. TCRdb reworked the public reads: Q25 trimming with fastp, MiXCR clone assembly, productive beta chains retained. One record per CDR3 amino acid sequence lists the most common genes and DNA. The V and J calls shown here were made by TCRdb, not taken from the authors' results. This sample comprises approximately 290,000 distinct CDR3 sequences, roughly 26% of them detected only once. Roughly 28% of the sample is in the top ten clones.

The sequence was obtained from a woman in her sixties or seventies in good health. The receptor chain draws on TRBV6-5 and TRBJ2-7, with no D gene named confidently. The sequencing sample was made of blood. This receptor carries the CDR3 CASSYQQSSYEQYF. The nucleotides are TGTGCCAGCAGTTACCAACAGAGCTCCTACGAGCAGTACTTC.